Only one count was recorded for the clone carrying this TCR beta chain. The data stem from a study of shared T cell receptors in the human thymus. Profiled with immunoSEQ multiplex PCR; TCRdb holds only in-frame clones, not every one. This table holds just under 550,000 clones, around 78% found once. The germline gives CDR1 SEHNR, CDR2 FQNEAQ (reference sequence). CDR3 length: 15 amino acids. J was trimmed by 0 bases and V by 11 bases; bases with no gene match: 8. The same specimen was also included in a second study, on human thymus T cells. According to that study: Surgeons resected thymus tissue during corrective heart surgery. Among thymic and blood repertoires, usage of V and J genes appeared biased. Related research described thymic repertoires that were highly overlapping among unrelated individuals.

The sample comprised thymocytes. The source of this sequence is a boy younger than two with a congenital heart defect. V usage is TRBV7-9 and J usage is TRBJ2-1; 9 bases fit TRBD2. CDR3 sequence (DNA): TGTGCCGGCACTCTTAGCGGGAGCTCCTACAATGAGCAGTTCTTC. Its translation: CAGTLSGSSYNEQFF.